Following are 8 T cell receptor beta chains from one sample sequenced in a study of regulatory T cells in long-lasting Graves disease. The time point denotes: newly diagnosed GD, antithyroid drugs for less than 3 months. The TCR library was made from RNA extracted from PBMCs. Through Arm-PCR of CDR3 regions and iRepertoire HTBI primers, TCR beta libraries were built. TCRdb analysed the multiplex PCR reads with MiXCR anew, one entry per CDR3 protein. The data hold 350,000 to 550,000 distinct CDR3 sequences, with 16% observed a single time. These data were likewise used in another study, on T cells in Graves' hyperthyroidism and ophthalmopathy.

Sequences were derived from peripheral blood mononuclear cells (PBMCs), sampled at new diagnosis, from a patient treated with antithyroid drugs. The source of these receptors is a woman aged 18-29 years with Graves disease.

The CDR3 DNA sequence: TGTGCCACCAGTGATAACGGAAGGACTAGCGGGAGTTCCTACAATGAGCAGTTCTTC. Translated, it gives CATSDNGRTSGSSYNEQFF. The chain employs TRBV24-1 and TRBJ2-1, with 13 positions matching TRBD2. Germline assignment: CDR1 KGHDR and CDR2 SFDVKD. J lost 1 base, V lost 3 bases, and 8 bases had no gene match. The CDR3 is 19 amino acids.

The CDR3 DNA is TGTGCCAGCAGCCAGCCTCTCAGCGGGAGGGCCCCAGATACGCAGTATTTT. Its protein product is CASSQPLSGRAPDTQYF. The chain employs TRBV4-2 and TRBJ2-3; TRBD2 aligns across 10 bases. Germline CDR1 is LGHNA and CDR2 is YNFKEQ. Trimming at V came to 3 bases and at J to 4 bases, leaving 10 bases not matched to a gene. This CDR3 has 17 residues.

The chain joins TRBV6-9 to TRBJ2-7, with D possibly being TRBD1 or TRBD2 (5 bases each). This CDR3 has 15 amino acids. Deletions cut 3 bases from V and 0 bases from J, with 12 bases between. Germline CDR1 MNHGY, CDR2 SVAAGI. The CDR3 sequence is CASSYGAGTSYEQYF. The CDR3 DNA reads TGTGCCAGCAGTTACGGGGCAGGGACCTCCTACGAGCAGTACTTC.

The genes are TRBV29-1 and TRBJ2-7; TRBD1 aligns across 10 bases. After removal of 1 base from V and 7 bases from J, the junction contained 10 bases not matched to a gene. Germline V gene lookup returns CDR1 SQVTM and CDR2 ANQGSEA. The CDR3 covers 15 residues. CDR3 DNA sequence: TGCAGCGTTGAAGCCGGGACAGGGGTATATCGGGAGCAGTACTTC. It is translated as CSVEAGTGVYREQYF.

This clonotype was detected many times. The chain combines TRBV20-1 with TRBJ2-1; TRBD1 is a possible D gene (6 bases). Trimming left V 1 base short and J 4 bases short, with 14 bases between. From germline, CDR1 is DFQATT and CDR2 SNEGSKA (reference sequence). This CDR3 has 15 amino acids. This CDR3 reads CSARATQGRYNEQFF. DNA for the CDR3: TGCAGTGCTAGAGCTACTCAGGGGCGTTACAATGAGCAGTTCTTC.

Many counts were recorded for this clonotype. The chain links TRBV27 to TRBJ2-3; unclear D gene. The CDR3 sequence is 13 residues long. Germline CDR1 reads MNHEY; CDR2 reads SMNVEV (reference sequence). Trimming shortened V by 6 bases and J by 0 bases, and 7 bases separated the two germline ends. CDR3 residues: CASSSYSTDTQYF. The CDR3 bases are TGTGCCAGCAGCTCCTACAGCACAGATACGCAGTATTTT.

This clonotype was seen many times. V usage is TRBV10-3 and J usage is TRBJ1-5; TRBD1 agrees at 10 bases. This CDR3 comprises 17 residues. Germline trimming cut 2 bases from V and 0 bases from J; bases unmatched to any gene: 4. Germline lookup yields CDR1 ENHRY and CDR2 SYGVKD. For the CDR3, the DNA is TGTGCCATCAGTGAGGGACAGGGGGGGTATAGCAATCAGCCCCAGCATTTT. Protein product: CAISEGQGGYSNQPQHF.

This clonotype was picked up a small number of times. The chain uses TRBV7-9 and TRBJ2-1, with 7 nucleotides matching TRBD2. The CDR3 loop spans 16 amino acids. Per the germline V gene, CDR1 is SEHNR and CDR2 is FQNEAQ (reference sequence). V was clipped by 1 base and J by 6 bases; unmatched bases: 9. The CDR3 DNA reads TGTGCCAGCAGCTTAGTCGCGGGAGTTTTCATCAATGAGCAGTTCTTC. Translation: CASSLVAGVFINEQFF.